This TCR beta chain comes out of a study of breast tumors, draining lymph nodes, adjacent tissues. This clonotype was seen a few times. V lost 0 bases and J lost 2, with 7 bases in between. CDR3 length: 13 residues. The germline gives CDR1 GTSNPN, CDR2 SVGIG (reference sequence). Axillary draining lymph nodes of breast cancer patients supplied the node samples. TCRdb recomputed calls from the multiplex PCR reads with MiXCR, one row per CDR3 protein. Counted here are approximately 300,000 distinct CDR3 sequences, under 35% occurring once; the ten biggest clones make up over 0.95%. Sequencing was carried out using axillary lymph node tissue. The clonotype comes from a female donor with breast cancer. Some clones in this sample may be carry-over from other donors' samples. The chain employs TRBV30 and TRBJ1-2, with unresolved D. In nucleotides, the CDR3 is TGTGCCTGGAGTGTACTCGGGAACTATGGCTACACCTTC. Translated: CAWSVLGNYGYTF.